Each of the 28 T cell receptor beta chains below was sequenced from the same sample in a study of T cell repertoires in cytomegalovirus infection. TCRdb passed the reads through MiXCR, listing each CDR3 protein once. Among about 490,000 distinct CDR3 sequences, approximately 25% were seen once, and the ten largest hold over 10%. Sequencing was performed on PBMCs. These TCRs come from a human donor in good health (CMV status not recorded). Some clones in this sample may be carry-over from other donors' samples.

The chain is built from TRBV27 and TRBJ2-4; D perhaps matches TRBD2 (5 bases). This CDR3 is 17 amino acids long. Trimming removed 5 bases at V and 0 bases at J, with 17 bases between. Germline lookup yields CDR1 MNHEY and CDR2 SMNVEV (reference sequence). For the CDR3, the DNA is TGTGCCAGCAGTGACCCCCGTGGAGCGGAAGCCAAAAACATTCAGTACTTC. It translates to CASSDPRGAEAKNIQYF.

As DNA, the CDR3 is TGTGCCAGCAGTTACCGGCTAGCGGACCAGGGGGCGGATACGCAGTATTTT. As protein: CASSYRLADQGADTQYF. This sequence joins TRBV6-2 or TRBV6-3 and TRBJ2-3; possible D gene TRBD1, 8 bases. Germline CDR1 is MNHEY and CDR2 is SVGEGT. The CDR3 runs 17 residues. V was pared by 2 bases and J by 6 bases, with 21 bases between.

This rearrangement joins TRBV15 to TRBJ2-1; TRBD2 might be the D (5 bases). V lost 7 bases to trimming and J lost 5 bases, with 12 bases between them. The CDR3 runs 13 residues. Germline lookup yields CDR1 LNHNV and CDR2 YYDKDF (reference sequence). CDR3 in amino acids: CATITGYNNEQFF. The DNA for the CDR3 is TGTGCCACCATCACGGGATACAACAATGAGCAGTTCTTC.

This clonotype came up many times. This sequence joins TRBV6-1 and TRBJ2-2, with a possible D match to TRBD1 (6 bases). V was cut by 6 bases and J by 5 bases, with 10 bases left in between. The CDR3 runs 13 residues. Germline CDR1 MNHNS, CDR2 SASEGT. CDR3 DNA: TGTGCCAGCAGCTCAACAGGGACCGGGGAGCTGTTTTTT. As protein: CASSSTGTGELFF.

The J gene is TRBJ2-7, the V gene TRBV10-3; 16 bases line up with TRBD2. This CDR3 spans 16 amino acids. V trimming: 7 bases; J trimming: 3 bases; junction bases outside the gene matches: 6. Per the germline V gene, CDR1 is ENHRY and CDR2 is SYGVKD. The CDR3 loop is CAITSGLAGGNYEQYF. CDR3 coding DNA: TGTGCCATCACCTCGGGACTAGCGGGAGGGAACTACGAGCAGTACTTC.

This clonotype was observed at least ten times. The chain links TRBV7-9 to TRBJ1-2, with 7 nucleotides matching TRBD1. This CDR3 has 15 residues. V dropped 5 bases and J dropped 3; count of bases not matched to a gene: 9. Germline V gene sequence: CDR1 SEHNR, CDR2 FQNEAQ (reference sequence). The CDR3 loop is CASSDPDRTDYGYTF. Here the CDR3 DNA reads TGTGCCAGCAGCGACCCGGACAGGACTGACTATGGCTACACCTTC.

CDR3 DNA: TGCGCCAGCAGCTTGGAGTCCAGCGGCAAAGGGAACATTCAGTACTTC. Translated: CASSLESSGKGNIQYF. V gene TRBV5-1 combines with J gene TRBJ2-4; D perhaps matches TRBD2 (5 bases). CDR3 size: 16 residues. The germline V and J ends were trimmed by 0 bases and 7 bases, with 17 bases remaining between them. The germline V gene has CDR1 SGHRS and CDR2 YFSETQ.

This clonotype turned up a few times. The chain has TRBV14 and TRBJ2-1; 10 bases are shared with TRBD2. The CDR3 length is 17 residues. The germline CDR1 and CDR2 sequences are SGHDN and FVKESK. With 1 base clipped from V and 7 bases from J, the junction kept 10 bases outside the gene matches. Here the CDR3 DNA reads TGTGCCAGCAGCCAAGTCAGCGGGAGGGCCTTTGGGAATGAGCAGTTCTTC. This translates into CASSQVSGRAFGNEQFF.

The CDR3 loop reads CASSYRGQPYEQYF. CDR3 bases: TGTGCCAGCAGTTACAGGGGTCAACCCTACGAGCAGTACTTC. The chain joins TRBV6-2 or TRBV6-3 to TRBJ2-7; maybe TRBD1 (5 bases). Germline V gene sequence: CDR1 MNHEY, CDR2 SVGEGT. The CDR3 has 14 amino acids. V was trimmed by 2 bases and J by 2 bases, leaving 10 bases between them.

This clonotype was detected many times. The chain combines TRBV7-2 with TRBJ2-7; 9 nucleotides line up with TRBD2. Per the germline V gene, CDR1 is SGHTA and CDR2 is FQGNSA. The CDR3 runs to 15 residues. V was pared by 8 bases and J by 0 bases, with 8 bases of the junction left unmatched. CDR3 amino acids: CASVASGRSSYEQYV. For the CDR3, the DNA is TGTGCCAGCGTCGCCAGCGGGAGGAGCTCCTACGAGCAGTACGTC.

This chain uses TRBV3-1 with TRBJ1-2; D perhaps matches TRBD1 (5 bases). The CDR3 is made up of 16 amino acids. The germline CDR1 and CDR2 sequences are LGHDT and YNNKEL (reference sequence). With 0 bases removed from V and 2 bases from J, the gap between germline ends came to 13 bases. In DNA form, the CDR3 reads TGTGCCAGCAGCCAAGATTCGCCAGGGAGGAACTATGGCTACACCTTC. Amino acid sequence: CASSQDSPGRNYGYTF.

This clonotype was seen more than once but under ten times. V usage is TRBV6-2 or TRBV6-3 and J usage is TRBJ2-5, with TRBD2 identical over 8 bases. Germline V gives CDR1 MNHEY, CDR2 SVGEGT. V was clipped by 2 bases and J by 4 bases; unmatched bases: 6. The CDR3 loop spans 15 amino acids. The CDR3: CASSYAGRVRETQYF. CDR3 nucleotides: TGTGCCAGCAGTTACGCCGGGAGGGTCAGAGAGACCCAGTACTTC.

V gene TRBV28 combines with J gene TRBJ2-3, with 11 bases matching TRBD2. This CDR3 is 12 amino acids long. Germline V gene sequence: CDR1 MDHEN, CDR2 SYDVKM. The V gene end was trimmed by 6 bases and the J gene end by 12 bases; junction bases not matched to a gene: 5. Here the CDR3 reads CASSTTSGRQYF. The CDR3 nucleotides are TGTGCCAGCAGCACAACTAGCGGGAGACAGTATTTT.

DNA of the CDR3: TGTGCCAGCAGTAGGAGTCTAGCCAAAAACATTCAGTACTTC. This encodes CASSRSLAKNIQYF. J is TRBJ2-4 and V is TRBV6-5; D unclear. Deletions cut 5 bases from V and 0 bases from J, with 8 bases between. Germline loops: CDR1 MNHEY, CDR2 SVGAGI. The CDR3 contains 14 residues.

The rearrangement joins TRBV6-2 or TRBV6-3 to TRBJ2-6, with 9 positions matching TRBD2. Germline V gene data show CDR1 as MNHEY and CDR2 as SVGEGT. The length of the CDR3 is 18 residues. V was clipped by 2 bases and J by 0 bases; unmatched bases: 5. The CDR3 DNA sequence: TGTGCCAGCAGTTACCGACTAGCGGACAACTCTGGGGCCAACGTCCTGACTTTC. It codes for CASSYRLADNSGANVLTF.

Only a few counts were recorded for this clonotype. The V gene is TRBV6-2 or TRBV6-3, the J gene TRBJ2-3; D tentatively fits TRBD1 or TRBD2 (6 bases each). CDR3 size: 15 residues. The V gene's germline CDR1 is MNHEY and CDR2 SVGEGT. Trimming took 2 bases from V and 6 from J, leaving 15 bases between them. The CDR3 region has the DNA TGTGCCAGCAGTTACGGAGGGACACAGTGGGATACGCAGTATTTT. Residues: CASSYGGTQWDTQYF.

V gene TRBV4-2 combines with J gene TRBJ1-1, with no clear D. Germline CDR1 is LGHNA and CDR2 is YNFKEQ. V was pared by 0 bases and J by 4 bases, with 9 bases between. This CDR3 has 14 amino acids. The CDR3 region is CASSQDRVLTEAFF. The CDR3 nucleotides read TGTGCCAGCAGCCAAGATCGAGTGCTCACTGAAGCTTTCTTT.

The chain recombines TRBV28 with TRBJ1-1; D is unclear. CDR3 size: 14 residues. V lost 7 bases and J lost 5, with 17 bases in between. The germline gives CDR1 MDHEN, CDR2 SYDVKM. The CDR3 protein is CASTSDGRRTEAFF. For the CDR3, the DNA is TGTGCCAGCACTTCGGACGGAAGACGAACTGAAGCTTTCTTT.

The chain employs TRBV7-6 and TRBJ2-1, with 8 bases aligning to TRBD2. CDR1 SGHVS and CDR2 FNYEAQ come from the germline V gene. The CDR3 runs to 12 residues. The V gene end was trimmed by 5 bases and the J gene end by 10 bases; junction bases not matched to a gene: 4. The CDR3, as DNA: TGTGCCAGCAGCCGCCGACTAGCGGAGCAGTTCTTC. The encoded protein is CASSRRLAEQFF.

The rearrangement joins TRBV28 to TRBJ1-2; 8 bases line up with TRBD1. V lost 5 bases to trimming and J lost 6 bases; unmatched junction nucleotides: 11. The CDR3 has 15 residues. Germline CDR1 reads MDHEN; CDR2 reads SYDVKM. The CDR3 bases are TGTGCCAGCAGTCCGATTGAGGACAGGGTCCATGGCTACACCTTC. This sequence encodes CASSPIEDRVHGYTF.

The rearrangement joins TRBV6-2 or TRBV6-3 to TRBJ2-3, with D unresolved. CDR1 is MNHEY, CDR2 SVGEGT, per germline. The CDR3 covers 13 residues. Trimming pared 0 bases from V and 6 bases from J, leaving 7 bases between. The CDR3 nucleotides are TGTGCCAGCAGTTACTCGAGATCCGATACGCAGTATTTT. Amino acid sequence: CASSYSRSDTQYF.

V usage is TRBV7-2 and J usage is TRBJ1-1, with D maybe TRBD1 (6 bases). The CDR3 sequence is 13 residues long. Germline CDR1 is SGHTA and CDR2 is FQGNSA. V lost 6 bases to trimming and J lost 4 bases, with 12 bases between them. CDR3 amino acids: CASRTGWGTEAFF. The CDR3, as DNA: TGTGCCAGCAGAACAGGGTGGGGCACTGAAGCTTTCTTT.

The V call is TRBV6-2 or TRBV6-3, the J call TRBJ2-3; D is uncertain. This CDR3 contains 14 residues. The V end was cut by 6 bases, the J end by 2 bases, with 12 bases between. CDR1 and CDR2 (germline): MNHEY, SVGEGT. DNA for the CDR3: TGTGCCAGCAGGACGGGCTACTCCACAGATACGCAGTATTTT. Amino acids: CASRTGYSTDTQYF.

The chain links TRBV11-2 to TRBJ1-1; tentatively, D is TRBD1 (5 bases). CDR3 length: 14 amino acids. Trimming shortened V by 2 bases and J by 7 bases, and 14 bases separated the two germline ends. The germline CDR1 and CDR2 sequences are SGHAT and FQNNGV. CDR3: CASSLLIGTYEAFF. CDR3 in DNA: TGTGCCAGCAGCTTATTAATAGGGACGTATGAAGCTTTCTTT. The full variable domain, with the rest looked up from reference TRBV11-2 and TRBJ1-1, is EAGVAQSPRYKIIEKRQSVAFWCNPISGHATLYWYQQILGQGPKLLIQFQNNGVVDDSQLPKDRFSAERLKGVDSTLKIQPAKLEDSAVYLCASSLLIGTYEAFFGQGTRLTVV.

V usage is TRBV27 and J usage is TRBJ1-5, with TRBD1 identical over 10 bases. The CDR3 has 16 amino acids. The J segment lost 0 bases and the V segment lost 3 bases, leaving 2 bases of the junction unmatched. The germline V gene has CDR1 MNHEY and CDR2 SMNVEV (reference sequence). The CDR3 spells CASSLDRGNSNQPQHF. The CDR3 region has the DNA TGTGCCAGCAGTTTGGACAGGGGGAATAGCAATCAGCCCCAGCATTTT.

This clonotype was counted a few times. The J gene is TRBJ2-2, the V gene TRBV7-8; D is undetermined. The germline V gene has CDR1 SGHVS and CDR2 FQNEAQ. V gave up 7 bases and J gave up 1 base, with 10 bases separating them. CDR3 length: 14 amino acids. The CDR3 sequence is CASTFGWNTGELFF. The CDR3 DNA reads TGTGCCAGCACCTTCGGATGGAACACCGGGGAGCTGTTTTTT.

This clonotype was seen more than once but under ten times. This sequence joins TRBV7-6 and TRBJ2-7, with D possibly matching TRBD2 (6 bases). The CDR3 consists of 13 residues. The germline gives CDR1 SGHVS, CDR2 FNYEAQ. The V end lost 1 base, the J end lost 6 bases, and 10 bases lay between the germline ends. DNA for the CDR3: TGTGCCAGCAGCTTAGAGAGACTAGGCGAGCAGTACGTC. This gives the protein CASSLERLGEQYV.

The rearrangement joins TRBV4-3 to TRBJ2-2, with 7 positions matching TRBD2. CDR3 length: 21 amino acids. CDR1 is LGHNA, CDR2 YSLEER, per germline. V lost 0 bases and J lost 5; bases outside the gene matches: 21. CDR3 in amino acids: CASSQDWGMSGEGLETGELFF. In nucleotides, the CDR3 is TGCGCCAGCAGCCAAGATTGGGGGATGTCGGGGGAGGGCCTGGAAACCGGGGAGCTGTTTTTT.